This passage covers 6 T cell receptor beta chains from one sample sequenced in a study of OX40 agonist ivuxolimab in advanced cancers. The data were produced by immunoSEQ multiplex PCR, yet TCRdb's version contains in-frame clones alone and is incomplete. The sample has tens of thousands of clones; roughly 89% are singletons. This material consisted of CD4+ or CD8+ T cells sorted from blood, taken in a trial of the OX40 agonist ivuxolimab. The receptors were gathered from an adult with an advanced solid tumor such as melanoma, head and neck, liver or kidney cancer.

This chain joins TRBV5-4 and TRBJ2-6; 8 nucleotides align to TRBD1. Germline lookup yields CDR1 SGHNT and CDR2 YYREEE (reference sequence). This CDR3 is built from 15 residues. The trim removed 5 bases at V and 2 bases at J, leaving 3 bases unmatched. The CDR3 DNA follows: TGTGCCAGCAGGCTGACAGGGGCTGGGGCCAACGTCCTGACTTTC. Its protein product is CASRLTGAGANVLTF.

This chain connects TRBV9 to TRBJ1-5; TRBD1 is a possible D gene (6 bases). In germline, CDR1 is SGDLS, CDR2 YYNGEE. The CDR3 has 13 residues. Trimming shortened V by 0 bases and J by 10 bases, and 11 bases separated the two germline ends. The chain's CDR3 is CASSVEGVSPQHF. The CDR3 nucleotides are TGTGCCAGCAGCGTAGAGGGGGTGAGTCCCCAGCATTTT. Variable domain in full (rest from reference TRBV9 and TRBJ1-5): DSGVTQTPKHLITATGQRVTLRCSPRSGDLSVYWYQQSLDQGLQFLIQYYNGEERAKGNILERFSAQQFPDLHSELNLSSLELGDSALYFCASSVEGVSPQHFGDGTRLSIL.

The chain links TRBV5-1 to TRBJ1-3; no firm D call. The CDR3 is 13 amino acids. CDR1 is SGHRS and CDR2 is YFSETQ in the germline V gene. V was cut by 0 bases and J by 4 bases, with 5 bases left in between. CDR3 amino acids: CASSLAEGNTIYF. The CDR3 DNA sequence: TGCGCCAGCAGCTTGGCGGAAGGAAACACCATATATTTT.

In its sample, this clone was seen once. The chain joins TRBV12-5 to TRBJ1-2; no definite D call. CDR3 length equals 13 residues. V was trimmed by 3 bases and J by 2 bases, leaving 7 bases between them. The germline V gene encodes CDR1 LGHNT and CDR2 FRNRAP. The CDR3 sequence is CASGFDRNYGYTF. The CDR3 DNA reads as TGTGCTAGTGGTTTTGACCGGAACTATGGCTACACCTTC.

The gene calls are TRBV27 and TRBJ2-2; 13 bases align to TRBD2. Looked up from germline, CDR1 is MNHEY and CDR2 is SMNVEV (reference sequence). This CDR3 comprises 15 residues. V shed 10 bases and J 6 bases; nucleotides not matched to a gene: 8. CDR3 in amino acids: CATRAGLAGPGELFF. CDR3 in DNA: TGTGCCACCAGGGCGGGACTAGCGGGACCCGGGGAGCTGTTTTTT.

The chain combines TRBV7-2 with TRBJ2-7; TRBD2 aligns across 12 bases. Germline loops: CDR1 SGHTA, CDR2 FQGNSA. The V gene end was trimmed by 5 bases and the J gene end by 4 bases; junction bases not matched to a gene: 6. The CDR3 runs to 15 residues. CDR3 region: CASSKTGLAGYEQYF. CDR3 nucleotide sequence: TGTGCCAGCAGCAAAACGGGACTAGCGGGTTACGAGCAGTACTTC. Full variable domain (remainder filled in from reference TRBV7-2 and TRBJ2-7): GAGVSQSPSNKVTEKGKDVELRCDPISGHTALYWYRQSLGQGLEFLIYFQGNSAPDKSGLPSDRFSAERTGGSVSTLTIQRTQQEDSAVYLCASSKTGLAGYEQYFGPGTRLTVT.